A single sample is the source of the 18 T cell receptor beta chains below, sequenced in a study of blood T cell repertoires in COVID-19. Here immunoSEQ multiplex PCR was the method, and the copy in TCRdb shows in-frame clones only, minus some. This table has approximately 120,000 clones, more than 75% appearing once. The sequencing sample was made of peripheral blood. These receptors were obtained from a man aged 45-60 years with acute or convalescent COVID-19.

The rearrangement uses TRBV11-3 and TRBJ2-1; a weak D match, TRBD2 (5 bases). V lost 6 bases, J lost 7 bases, and 13 bases lay in between. Germline values: CDR1 SGHNT, CDR2 YENEEA. This CDR3 comprises 13 residues. CDR3 in amino acids: CASSRTFLNEQFF. The DNA for the CDR3 is TGTGCCAGCAGTCGGACTTTCTTAAATGAGCAGTTCTTC.

In regard to this clone: Germline is not matched at one junction end, which may reflect a read error. The genes are TRBV29-1 and TRBJ2-5; TRBD1 matches 8 bases. CDR1 SQVTM and CDR2 ANQGSEA come from the germline V gene. The CDR3 runs 13 residues. The CDR3 sequence is CSFDRGPGETQYF. The CDR3 coding sequence is TGCAGCTTTGACAGGGGACCCGGAGAGACCCAGTACTTC.

J is TRBJ1-2 and V is TRBV6-5, with a possible D match to TRBD1 (6 bases). Trimming removed 5 bases from V and 0 bases from J, with 7 bases in between. Germline-derived CDR1 and CDR2 are MNHEY and SVGAGI. The CDR3 loop spans 13 amino acids. DNA of the CDR3: TGTGCCAGCAGTCGACAGGCTAACTATGGCTACACCTTC. Protein: CASSRQANYGYTF.

The genes are TRBV12-5 and TRBJ2-3; 10 nucleotides agree with TRBD2. The length of the CDR3 is 16 residues. V gave up 5 bases and J gave up 1 base; unmatched junction bases: 6. Germline V gene data show CDR1 as LGHNT and CDR2 as FRNRAP. This CDR3 is CASGNSGRTGTDTQYF. CDR3 bases: TGTGCTAGTGGTAATAGCGGGAGGACCGGCACAGATACGCAGTATTTT.

V is TRBV29-1 and J is TRBJ1-3; 7 nucleotides match TRBD1. With 6 bases clipped from V and 0 bases from J, the junction kept 2 bases outside the gene matches. Germline V CDR1 and CDR2: SQVTM, ANQGSEA. This CDR3 region has 13 residues. CDR3 nucleotide sequence: TGCAGCGTGGGACAGAGCTCTGGAAACACCATATATTTT. Protein product: CSVGQSSGNTIYF.

This chain joins TRBV2 and TRBJ2-7, with D uncertain. Germline V CDR1 and CDR2: SNHLY, FYNNEI. Trimming removed 6 bases from V and 4 bases from J, with 7 bases in between. The CDR3 is made up of 11 amino acids. The CDR3 DNA reads TGTGCCAGCAGGTTAATATACGAGCAGTACTTC. Its protein is CASRLIYEQYF.

V is TRBV11-2 and J is TRBJ1-2; 7 bases fit TRBD1. Per the germline V gene, CDR1 is SGHAT and CDR2 is FQNNGV. This CDR3 comprises 17 residues. With 1 base clipped from V and 5 bases from J, the junction kept 13 bases outside the gene matches. CDR3 sequence: CASSLGRVGTVEYGYTF. The CDR3 coding sequence is TGTGCCAGCAGCTTAGGACGCGTTGGGACAGTAGAATATGGCTACACCTTC.

The chain carries TRBV6-4 and TRBJ2-1; no clear D. CDR3 length equals 13 residues. Germline CDR1 reads MRHNA; CDR2 reads SNTAGT. The V end lost 0 bases, the J end lost 7 bases, and 7 bases lay between the germline ends. For the CDR3, the DNA is TGTGCCAGCAGTGACTCAGAGGTTAATGAGCAGTTCTTC. Translated: CASSDSEVNEQFF.

The genes are TRBV4-3 and TRBJ2-5, with D possibly TRBD2 on 6 matching bases. The germline V and J ends were trimmed by 1 base and 6 bases, with 21 bases remaining between them. Looked up from germline, CDR1 is LGHNA and CDR2 is YSLEER. This CDR3 is built from 17 residues. This chain's CDR3 is CASSQGVGREWLKTQYF. The CDR3 DNA follows: TGCGCCAGCAGCCAAGGGGTGGGCCGGGAGTGGTTGAAGACCCAGTACTTC.

This chain uses TRBV7-8 with TRBJ1-2; 10 nucleotides agree with TRBD1. V lost 4 bases, J lost 4 bases, and 9 bases stayed unmatched. Germline V gene data show CDR1 as SGHVS and CDR2 as FQNEAQ. This CDR3 is 16 amino acids long. The CDR3 DNA sequence: TGTGCCAGCAGCTCCGCGACAGGGGGCTTTAGCTATGGCTACACCTTC. Translation: CASSSATGGFSYGYTF.

The V gene is TRBV5-1, the J gene TRBJ1-3; D might be TRBD1 (6 bases). The V end was cut by 4 bases, the J end by 0 bases, with 11 bases between. Germline V gene lookup returns CDR1 SGHRS and CDR2 YFSETQ. The CDR3 length is 15 residues. The CDR3: CASSDQGTSGNTIYF. The CDR3 bases are TGCGCCAGCAGCGACCAGGGGACCTCTGGAAACACCATATATTTT. The variable domain in full, with the rest retrieved from reference TRBV5-1 and TRBJ1-3, is KAGVTQTPRYLIKTRGQQVTLSCSPISGHRSVSWYQQTPGQGLQFLFEYFSETQRNKGNFPGRFSGRQFSNSRSEMNVSTLELGDSALYLCASSDQGTSGNTIYFGEGSWLTVV.

J is TRBJ2-1 and V is TRBV6-5; 9 nucleotides align to TRBD2. The germline V gene has CDR1 MNHEY and CDR2 SVGAGI. The CDR3 covers 15 residues. The trim removed 0 bases at V and 15 bases at J, leaving 12 bases unmatched. The CDR3 DNA sequence: TGTGCCAGCAGTTACTCGCGGGAGGGCCGTCGGTCGTCGTTCTTC. It is translated as CASSYSREGRRSSFF.

V is TRBV18 and J is TRBJ2-3; D unclear. V lost 1 base and J lost 1, with 3 bases in between. The CDR3 spans 13 residues. From germline, CDR1 is KGHSH and CDR2 LQKENI. In DNA form, the CDR3 reads TGTGCCAGCTCACCACGGCGCACAGATACGCAGTATTTT. As protein: CASSPRRTDTQYF.

V usage is TRBV18 and J usage is TRBJ1-1, with 8 bases identical to TRBD1. The CDR3 totals 14 residues. Germline CDR1 reads KGHSH; CDR2 reads LQKENI. The V and J ends lost 3 bases and 5 bases, in that order; junction bases with no gene match: 5. In DNA, the CDR3 is TGTGCCAGCTCACCTGACAGGGGCTGGACTGAAGCTTTCTTT. Translating it yields CASSPDRGWTEAFF. The full variable domain, rest sourced from reference TRBV18 and TRBJ1-1, is NAGVMQNPRHLVRRRGQEARLRCSPMKGHSHVYWYRQLPEEGLKFMVYLQKENIIDESGMPKERFSAEFPKEGPSILRIQQVVRGDSAAYFCASSPDRGWTEAFFGQGTRLTVV.

The chain couples TRBV4-1 to TRBJ2-7; unclear D gene. This CDR3 comprises 13 residues. In germline, CDR1 is MGHRA, CDR2 YSYEKL. The V gene lost 2 bases and the J gene lost 6 bases, with 11 bases spanning the gap. The CDR3 DNA reads TGCGCCAGCAGCCAATCCCAAGAGGCCGAGCAGTACTTC. Amino acid sequence: CASSQSQEAEQYF.

This chain joins TRBV7-9 and TRBJ2-1; 10 bases fit TRBD2. This CDR3 is 18 amino acids long. Germline values: CDR1 SEHNR, CDR2 FQNEAQ (reference sequence). Unmatched junction bases numbered 11, after V lost 2 bases and J lost 4 bases. The CDR3: CASSLRLAGVPAYNEQFF. DNA of the CDR3: TGTGCCAGCAGCTTACGTCTAGCGGGAGTTCCCGCTTACAATGAGCAGTTCTTC.

In DNA, the CDR3 is TGTGCCAGCAGCTGGGGGACAGGGATCGGGTACGAGCAGTACTTC. It encodes CASSWGTGIGYEQYF. This chain links TRBV27 with TRBJ2-7, with 9 bases matching TRBD1. This CDR3 comprises 15 residues. Germline assignment: CDR1 MNHEY and CDR2 SMNVEV (reference sequence). With V trimmed by 6 bases and J by 4 bases, 10 bases remained unmatched.

The chain couples TRBV19 to TRBJ1-6; 7 bases align to TRBD1. CDR1 is LNHDA and CDR2 is SQIVND in the germline V gene (reference sequence). The V segment lost 3 bases and the J segment 7 bases; nucleotides outside the gene matches: 6. The length of the CDR3 is 15 residues. The CDR3 DNA is TGTGCCAGTAGTATCGGACGGGACAGAAATTCACCCCTCCACTTT. Translating gives CASSIGRDRNSPLHF.